This is a list of T cell receptor beta chains from one sample in a study of T cells in localized non-small cell lung cancer. The assay was immunoSEQ multiplex PCR, and TCRdb's table has in-frame clones only and misses some. The table lists tens of thousands of clones, about nine tenths of them singletons. Sequences were derived from peripheral blood, sampled before any cancer treatment. These TCRs come from a male donor at least 60 years old with stage III squamous cell lung carcinoma. Each CDR3 is given with its conserved first and last residue. The D gene is left open where the match is weak.

J,D,V,CDR3
TRBJ1-5,NA,TRBV5-4,CASSDLGGREPQHF
TRBJ2-5,TRBD1,TRBV27,CASSLGQGKRETQYF
TRBJ2-2,TRBD1,TRBV27,CASRQGPNTGELFF
TRBJ2-3,NA,TRBV9,CASSAEDTQYF
TRBJ1-1,NA,TRBV7-9,CASSLEGTRTEAFF
TRBJ2-2,TRBD2,TRBV12-5,CASGPLAGGPGTGELFF
TRBJ1-2,NA,TRBV19,CASSTPQGWPGGYTF
TRBJ2-4,NA,TRBV28,CASIAGGQVRAKNIQYF
TRBJ1-5,NA,TRBV19,CASSIWRGQPQHF
TRBJ2-5,TRBD2,TRBV5-1,CASSLAFSGLAPQETQYF
TRBJ2-6,TRBD1,TRBV18,CATRGQDLSGANVLTF
TRBJ2-7,NA,TRBV5-8,CASSLSGGTYEQYF
TRBJ2-7,NA,TRBV7-2,CASSLGQGRDEQYF
TRBJ2-3,NA,TRBV11-1,CASSLGPGDTQYF
TRBJ2-1,NA,TRBV9,CASSVGSYNEQFF
TRBJ1-2,NA,TRBV7-3,CASSADRNYGYTF
TRBJ2-1,NA,TRBV27,CASSLSIRGAGDEQFF
TRBJ2-7,NA,TRBV5-1,CASSFSAGLSYEQYF
TRBJ1-6,NA,TRBV7-9,CASSLSGLSSYNSPLHF
TRBJ2-7,TRBD2,TRBV7-9,CASSHPGGEQYF
TRBJ1-2,TRBD1,TRBV5-4,CASSPGEGALNGYTF
TRBJ2-4,NA,TRBV18,CASSPPSLNPGIQYF
TRBJ1-1,TRBD1,TRBV2,CASSDDRGLTFF
TRBJ2-3,NA,TRBV11-2,CASSLESGRSTDTQYF
TRBJ2-5,TRBD1,TRBV6-6,CASSYGLTGGAETQYF
TRBJ2-3,TRBD1,TRBV29-1,CSLSGQGSKGDTQYF
TRBJ2-7,NA,TRBV7-9,CASSFLQYEQYF
TRBJ2-3,TRBD2,TRBV19,CASSIGLAGGTSTDTQYF
TRBJ2-7,NA,TRBV4-1,CASSQENTRAAYEQYF
TRBJ1-2,TRBD1,TRBV18,CASSPLVFYRGGERRGDGGYTF
TRBJ1-2,TRBD1,TRBV4-2,CASSPLEQTGGDGYTF
TRBJ1-3,NA,TRBV18,CASSLYRAGNTIYF
TRBJ2-1,NA,TRBV11-1,CASSLTATTASYNEQFF
TRBJ1-1,NA,TRBV28,CASSLRAGIEAFF
TRBJ2-1,TRBD1,TRBV13,CASSKQTGGASYNEQFF
TRBJ1-1,NA,TRBV4-3,CASSPPEAGATEAFF
TRBJ2-5,NA,TRBV9,CASSVDPHSRQETQYF
TRBJ2-1,TRBD2,TRBV7-7,CASSSGTSGAYNEQFF
TRBJ2-1,NA,TRBV15,CATSRGRDLNEQFF
TRBJ2-5,TRBD1,TRBV28,CASSSGGGETQYF
TRBJ2-3,TRBD2,TRBV6-1,CASRPSGSVDTQYF
TRBJ1-1,NA,TRBV5-1,CASSFTREGNTEAFF
TRBJ2-2,TRBD1,TRBV5-1,CASSLRDRVYSGELFF
TRBJ1-3,NA,TRBV6-6,CASSDPQGIAGNTIYF
TRBJ1-1,TRBD1,TRBV9,CASSVVGTGGAGTEAFF